The present T cell receptor (beta chain) was sequenced within a study of cytomegalovirus exposure and HLA in healthy donors. The study, taken as a whole, reports: The authors enumerated roughly 180 TCR beta chains as linked to cytomegalovirus. When a later analysis compared HLA-associated TCR beta chains with equally common others, the HLA-associated chains turned out to be more clonally expanded and to have lower generation probabilities.

Vbeta (60) and Jbeta (13) primers were used in the PCR. Generated by immunoSEQ multiplex PCR, the TCRdb table keeps only in-frame clones and is missing some. The table shows around 140,000 clones, with over 60% occurring only once. A remark on this clone: Its antigen is unknown.

Healthy people donating bone marrow made up the donors. The CDR3 length is 16 residues. Trimming left V 5 bases short and J 3 bases short, with 17 bases between. In germline, CDR1 is LNHDA, CDR2 SQIVND (reference sequence). This rearrangement joins TRBV19 to TRBJ1-5; tentative D call: TRBD1 (6 bases). Sequencing was done on a sample of PBMCs. This receptor was taken from a young woman in good health and CMV-seronegative. In DNA, the CDR3 is TGTGCCAGTAGTGGCAGGGGCGTCAACTTCAATCAGCCCCAGCATTTT. As protein: CASSGRGVNFNQPQHF. Based on the CDR3 plus reference TRBV19 and TRBJ1-5, the full variable domain is DGGITQSPKYLFRKEGQNVTLSCEQNLNHDAMYWYRQDPGQGLRLIYYSQIVNDFQKGDIAEGYSVSREKKESFPLTVTSAQKNPTAFYLCASSGRGVNFNQPQHFGDGTRLSIL.